This is a list of T cell receptor beta chains from one sample in a study of tumor-infiltrating lymphocytes in primary liver carcinoma. TCRdb passed the multiplex PCR reads through MiXCR, listing each CDR3 protein once. Of 100,000 or so distinct CDR3 sequences in the sample, roughly 69% were seen once. The sequenced sample was liver tumor tissue from sampling region 5. These receptors were taken from an older woman with primary liver carcinoma and hepatitis B virus infection. Both conserved end residues are part of each CDR3. Fields, in order: clone size, D gene, J gene, V gene, CDR3 protein, CDR3 DNA. The D gene is left open where the match is weak. Not every row has a clone size; where given, it reads once, few, many or a size class.

NA TRBD1 TRBJ2-7 TRBV4-2 CANSQGSLAQGASEQYF TGTGCCAACAGCCAAGGGAGTCTGGCACAGGGGGCTAGCGAGCAGTACTTC
NA NA TRBJ1-1 TRBV6-5 CASSSRRANTEAFF TGTGCCAGCAGTTCGCGGAGGGCGAACACTGAAGCTTTCTTT
few NA TRBJ1-3 TRBV5-1 CASSSDSLSGNTIYF TGCGCCAGCAGCTCGGACAGCCTCTCTGGAAACACCATATATTTT
NA NA TRBJ2-7 TRBV6-5 CACSYRIGSQSYEQYF TGTGCCTGCAGTTACCGCATTGGGAGTCAATCCTACGAGCAGTACTTC
NA TRBD1 TRBJ2-6 TRBV7-3 CPSSYGTGAGANVLTF TGTCCCAGCAGTTATGGGACAGGGGCTGGGGCCAACGTCCTGACTTTC
medium-sized TRBD1 TRBJ2-1 TRBV11-3 CASSPLGTAHNEQFF TGTGCCAGCAGCCCGCTCGGGACAGCTCACAATGAGCAGTTCTTC
NA TRBD1 TRBJ1-5 TRBV2 CARETDRARSNQPQHF TGTGCCAGGGAGACCGACAGGGCAAGGAGCAATCAGCCCCAGCATTTT
NA NA TRBJ2-7 TRBV10-2 CASSGQGGYEHYF TGCGCCAGCAGTGGACAGGGAGGCTACGAGCATTACTTC
NA TRBD2 TRBJ2-7 TRBV28 CASSLLAGGPGELYF TGTGCCAGCAGTTTACTAGCGGGAGGGCCGGGGGAGCTGTACTTC
many TRBD2 TRBJ2-7 TRBV29-1 CSVQAGTSGSYEQYF TGCAGCGTGCAAGCCGGGACTAGCGGATCCTACGAGCAGTACTTC
NA TRBD1 TRBJ2-1 TRBV10-3 CAIRGTGYNEQLF TGTGCCATCAGAGGGACAGGGTACAATGAGCAACTCTTC
NA NA TRBJ2-2 TRBV30 CAWRTPGIDTGELFF TGTGCCTGGAGGACCCCTGGGATAGACACCGGGGAGCTGTTTTTT
once TRBD1 TRBJ2-4 TRBV28 CASSTPGQGTKIQYF TGTGCCAGCAGTACGCCGGGACAGGGTACAAAGATTCAGTACTTC
once NA TRBJ2-5 TRBV10-3 CAISLSGKAETQYF TGTGCCATCAGCCTTAGCGGAAAGGCTGAGACCCAGTACTTC
NA NA TRBJ1-1 TRBV28 CASSLRLIEAFF TGTGCCAGCAGTTTACGATTGATTGAAGCTTTCTTT
NA NA TRBJ1-5 TRBV4-2 CACSQTVAQPQHF TGTGCCTGTAGCCAAACAGTTGCTCAGCCCCAGCATTTT
many NA TRBJ1-2 TRBV28 CASSLGAGNYGYTF TGTGCCAGCAGTTTGGGGGCAGGGAACTATGGCTACACCTTC
once NA TRBJ2-1 TRBV11-2 CVSSLENGSESEQFF TGTGTCAGCAGCTTAGAGAACGGGAGTGAGAGTGAGCAGTTCTTC
NA NA TRBJ2-7 TRBV6-5 CTCRPDGSSYDQYF TGTACCTGCAGACCCGACGGGAGCTCCTACGATCAGTACTTC
NA NA TRBJ2-3 TRBV6-1 CASSEGNTNNQPQYF TGCGCCAGCAGTGAAGGGAACACAAACAATCAGCCCCAGTATTTT
NA NA TRBJ2-6 TRBV5-1 CASSLTSRVANVLTF TGCGCCAGCAGCTTGACCTCACGGGTAGCCAACGTCCTGACTTTC
NA TRBD1 TRBJ1-6 TRBV10-2 CASSRGQGADGSDLHF TGCGCCAGCAGCCGTGGACAGGGGGCAGATGGTTCAGACCTCCACTTT
NA NA TRBJ1-1 TRBV20-1 CSAMKGPGTEAFF TGCAGTGCTATGAAGGGCCCGGGAACTGAAGCTTTCTTT
few NA TRBJ1-6 TRBV11-2 CPSSSQASDNSPLHF TGTCCCAGTAGCTCCCAGGCTTCGGATAATTCACCCCTCCACTTT
once NA TRBJ1-5 TRBV28 CASSSRGPIWHF TGTGCCAGCAGTTCCAGGGGACCCATCTGGCACTTT
many NA TRBJ1-6 TRBV4-2 CASSQDSSPLHF TGTGCCAGCAGCCAAGATTCTTCACCCCTCCACTTT
medium-sized NA TRBJ1-1 TRBV11-2 CASSRVDTVLNTEAFF TGTGCCAGCAGTCGGGTAGACACCGTCTTGAACACTGAAGCTTTCTTT
NA NA TRBJ2-5 TRBV11-3 CASSSGIAQEAQYF TGTGCCAGCAGCTCAGGAATAGCCCAAGAGGCCCAGTACTTC
once TRBD1 TRBJ2-3 TRBV11-3 CASNRTAGQGASDTQYF TGTGCCAGCAACCGGACGGCCGGACAGGGGGCCTCAGATACGCAGTATTTT
many NA TRBJ2-1 TRBV6-5 CASSFRGSSYNEQFF TGTGCCAGCAGTTTCCGGGGGAGCTCCTACAATGAGCAGTTCTTC
NA TRBD1 TRBJ1-4 TRBV4-1 CASSQGRYRGNEKLFF TGCGCCAGCAGCCAAGGTCGTTACAGGGGTAATGAAAAACTGTTTTTT
NA NA TRBJ2-3 TRBV11-2 CASSMGHPTYTQYF TGTGCCAGTAGCATGGGGCATCCCACATATACGCAGTATTTT
NA NA TRBJ2-7 TRBV4-2 CASSLGLTGANEQYF TGTGCCAGCAGCCTGGGATTAACGGGAGCCAACGAGCAGTACTTC
many NA TRBJ2-7 TRBV6-2/TRBV6-3 CASSTRGRGGYEQYF TGTGCCAGCTCCACAAGGGGGAGAGGGGGCTACGAGCAGTACTTC
NA TRBD1 TRBJ2-2 TRBV14 CATSQDAPHEFRDRATGELFF TGTGCCACCAGCCAAGATGCACCACACGAATTCCGGGACAGGGCCACCGGGGAGCTGTTTTTT
NA NA TRBJ2-5 TRBV28 CASSQGLTQYF TGTGCCAGCAGCCAGGGCCTGACCCAGTACTTC
NA NA TRBJ1-2 TRBV30 CAWSVVRSGYTF TGTGCCTGGAGTGTAGTACGGAGTGGCTACACCTTC
NA NA TRBJ1-1 TRBV2 CASSERETEAFF TGTGCCAGCAGTGAACGGGAGACTGAAGCTTTCTTT
NA NA TRBJ1-5 TRBV6-1 CASSEDGGCNQLQHF TGTGCCAGCAGTGAAGACGGAGGATGCAATCAGCTCCAGCATTTT
NA NA TRBJ2-7 TRBV6-5 CTSSYSTETGFYEQYF TGTACCAGCAGTTACTCGACGGAGACAGGTTTCTACGAGCAGTACTTC
once TRBD2 TRBJ2-5 TRBV11-3 CASGQGLAGVKESQYF TGTGCCAGCGGCCAAGGGCTAGCGGGAGTGAAGGAGAGCCAGTACTTC
once NA TRBJ2-2 TRBV24-1 CATSDQTASNTGNLFF TGTGCCACCAGTGACCAAACAGCGTCGAACACCGGGAACCTGTTTTTT
many NA TRBJ2-7 TRBV29-1 CSAGVGVGSDEQYF TGCAGCGCGGGGGTTGGGGTGGGATCCGACGAGCAGTACTTC
NA TRBD2 TRBJ2-4 TRBV5-5 CASSSLAGVGAKNIQYF TGTGCCAGCAGTTCACTAGCGGGAGTCGGGGCCAAAAACATTCAGTACTTC
NA NA TRBJ2-7 TRBV11-2 CASSLVMVDYERYF TGTGCCAGCAGCTTAGTTATGGTTGACTACGAGCGGTACTTC
many NA TRBJ2-5 TRBV6-1 CASSVRDSQQETQYF TGTGCCAGCAGTGTCCGGGACTCTCAACAAGAGACCCAGTACTTC
NA NA TRBJ2-3 TRBV7-8 CANSLAWGTDTQYF TGTGCCAACAGCTTGGCCTGGGGGACAGATACGCAGTATTTT
NA NA TRBJ1-1 TRBV11-3 CASSLGARRGIMNTEAFF TGTGCCAGCAGCTTAGGAGCTAGAAGGGGGATCATGAACACTGAAGCTTTCTTT
once TRBD2 TRBJ2-5 TRBV12-3/TRBV12-4 CSSRRLAGALRVEDQYF TGTTCCAGCAGAAGACTAGCGGGAGCGCTAAGAGTAGAAGACCAGTACTTC
NA NA TRBJ1-6 TRBV6-6 CASSTWGGGDSPLHF TGTGCCAGCAGCACATGGGGCGGAGGGGATTCGCCCCTCCACTTT
NA NA TRBJ1-1 TRBV4-2 CTSSQGGQWMNTEAFF TGTACCAGCAGTCAAGGGGGGCAGTGGATGAACACTGAAGCTTTCTTT
many NA TRBJ2-5 TRBV4-1 CASSSRTEQETQYF TGCGCCAGCAGCTCCCGGACAGAACAAGAGACCCAGTACTTC
NA NA TRBJ2-1 TRBV11-2 CATSLGQYNEKFF TGTGCCACCAGCTTAGGACAGTACAATGAGAAGTTCTTC
NA NA TRBJ2-1 TRBV11-1 CASSVGGYNEQIF TGTGCCAGTAGTGTCGGGGGCTACAATGAGCAGATCTTC
NA NA TRBJ2-1 TRBV11-3 CASSLISPPLGF TGTGCTAGCAGCCTCATTAGCCCCCCCCTGGGTTTC
few NA TRBJ2-1 TRBV11-2 CASSLGLAFNERFF TGTGCCAGCAGCTTAGGGTTAGCGTTTAATGAGCGGTTCTTC
few NA TRBJ2-5 TRBV13 CAGSNLARQETQYF TGTGCCGGCAGCAATCTAGCGCGGCAAGAGACCCAGTACTTC
NA NA TRBJ2-3 TRBV11-3 CVSSFRTNIDTHYF TGTGTCAGCAGCTTCAGGACTAACATAGATACGCATTATTTT
NA TRBD1 TRBJ2-7 TRBV6-6 CASSYWTGGPYEQYF TGTGCTAGCAGTTACTGGACAGGGGGCCCCTACGAGCAGTACTTC